The entry that follows covers one T cell receptor (beta chain) sequence. The target of this receptor is not known. Base qualities were left out, and no much larger clone turns up one base away. At one collaborating source in Seattle, patients were enrolled during active infection and were followed longitudinally through the course of disease. Each collaborating institution followed its own protocols to collect whole blood in K2EDTA tubes. For TCRbeta analysis, collaborators shipped samples in one of three forms: frozen whole blood, isolated PBMCs, or DNA extracted from either of those sample types. TCRbeta CDR3 regions were amplified from genomic DNA using the immunoSEQ Assay, a bias-controlled multiplex PCR. Turning to the authors' computational methods: The number of nucleated cells in each sample was estimated from the amplification of reference gene primers within the assay. To quantify the absolute abundance of each unique TCRbeta CDR3 rearrangement, sequence reads were collapsed and filtered. For each sample, productive Simpson clonality was calculated as the square root of Simpson's diversity index across productive rearrangements. TCRdb retrieved this table from immuneACCESS and kept in-frame rearrangements only. Not all clones are present; in checked studies, unresolved V genes account for under half, and no reason is known for the remainder. V and J calls and clone size are as listed in that table; D and trimming were resolved from the DNA. Within this sample are over 70,000 clones, with more than 75% of them counted one time only. The top ten clonotypes cover 11% of the sample.

The entry originates in a study of blood T cell repertoires in COVID-19 (dated by TCRdb to 2019 to 2021). As for the study more broadly: Collaborator samples came from the United States, Italy and Spain and covered acute and convalescent phases of COVID-19. The material from the prospective study consisted of cDNA or gDNA derived from T cells, B-cell-depleted T cells, or PBMCs. The repertoires were released in a freely available public database intended as a resource for research on the immune response to SARS-CoV-2. Samples came from the ongoing ImmuneRACE study (first 160 participants) plus 1,254 subjects from 6 global collaborators. Where available, HLA class I and class II types were taken from metadata supplied by the sample provider and were not determined by assay-based typing. Deeply sampled blood TCRbeta repertoires from subjects exposed to, actively infected with, or recovered from COVID-19 were included in the dataset. A de-identified subject ID, COVID-19 status, age in years and sex were almost always included in the sample metadata. Findings and caveats that apply to the study as a whole: Clinical and demographic metadata were provided uncurated, with the amount varying by source and participant.

From its cysteine to its phenylalanine, the CDR3 spans 16 amino acids. Only the CDR3 portion is preserved as DNA: 48 bases, with reading frame beginning at the first base. Here V drops 4 bases and J drops 1 base, and the junction holds 5 bases not matched to any gene. Taken from the germline V gene (reference sequence), the CDR1 and CDR2 loops are MNHNY and SVGAGI. This TCR came from a man in his sixties with COVID-19, enrolled during active disease. The receptor chain draws on TRBV6-6 and TRBJ2-4, and 9 junctional nucleotides match TRBD1. The material sequenced was peripheral blood. The CDR3 is CASSSQGAAAKNIQYF. DNA sequence: TGTGCCAGCAGTTCACAGGGGGCAGCGGCCAAAAACATTCAGTACTTC.